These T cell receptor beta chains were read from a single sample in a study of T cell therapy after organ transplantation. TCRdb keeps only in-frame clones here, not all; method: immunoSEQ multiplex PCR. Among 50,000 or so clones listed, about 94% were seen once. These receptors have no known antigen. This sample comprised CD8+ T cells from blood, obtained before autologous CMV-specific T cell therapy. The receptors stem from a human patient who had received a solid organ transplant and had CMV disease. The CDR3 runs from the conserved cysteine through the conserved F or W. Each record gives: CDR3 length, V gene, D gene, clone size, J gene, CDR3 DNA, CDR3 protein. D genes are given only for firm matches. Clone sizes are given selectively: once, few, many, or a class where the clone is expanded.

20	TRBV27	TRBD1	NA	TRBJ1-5	TGTGCCAGCAGTTTATCCCACCGGGACAGGGAATTCAGTGGCAATCAGCCCCAGCATTTT	CASSLSHRDREFSGNQPQHF
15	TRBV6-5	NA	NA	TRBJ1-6	TGTGCCAGCACCCCGGGGGGCAATGTTAATTCACCCCTCCACTTT	CASTPGGNVNSPLHF
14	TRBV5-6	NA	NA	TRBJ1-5	TGTGCCAGCAGCGAACGAGGATGGAGACAGCCCCAGCATTTT	CASSERGWRQPQHF
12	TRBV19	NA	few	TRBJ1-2	TGTGCCAGTAGACCCGGAGGGGTTGGCTACACCTTC	CASRPGGVGYTF
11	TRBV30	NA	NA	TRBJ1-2	TGTGCCTGGGGGAGCAACTATGGCTACACCTTC	CAWGSNYGYTF
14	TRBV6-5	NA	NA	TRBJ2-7	TGTGCCAGCAGATGGAAAGGGGAATTCGACGAGCAGTACTTC	CASRWKGEFDEQYF
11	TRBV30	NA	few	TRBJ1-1	TGTTCGGGCCTCAAGAACACTGAAGCTTTCTTT	CSGLKNTEAFF
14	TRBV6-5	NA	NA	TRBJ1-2	TGTGCCAGCAGTTACCTGACAGGTAACTATGGCTACACCTTC	CASSYLTGNYGYTF
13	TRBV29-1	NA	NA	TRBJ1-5	TGCAGCGTTGAAACACGGCCCGTTCAGCCCCAGCATTTT	CSVETRPVQPQHF
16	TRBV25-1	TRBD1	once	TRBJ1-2	TGTGCCAGCAGTGTATGGACAGGGATTGGTTCGGAAGGCTACACCTTC	CASSVWTGIGSEGYTF
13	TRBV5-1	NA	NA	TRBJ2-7	TGCGCCAGTAAGTTAGGGTACGACTACGAGCAGTACTTC	CASKLGYDYEQYF
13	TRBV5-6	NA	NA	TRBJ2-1	TGTGCCAGCAGCCCGGACTCTCACAATGAGCAGTTCTTC	CASSPDSHNEQFF
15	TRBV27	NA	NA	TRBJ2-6	TGTGCCAGCAGTCCAACAGGTACAGGGGCCAACGTCCTGACTTTC	CASSPTGTGANVLTF
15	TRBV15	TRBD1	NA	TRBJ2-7	TGTGCCACCAGCGAAACCCCGACAGGGGGCTACGAGCAGTACTTC	CATSETPTGGYEQYF
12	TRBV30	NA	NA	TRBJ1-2	TGTGCCTGGAGTGCTACCAACTATGGCTACACCTTC	CAWSATNYGYTF
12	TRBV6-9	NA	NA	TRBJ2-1	TGTGCCAGCAGTTACGGAGGGACCGAGCAGTTCTTC	CASSYGGTEQFF
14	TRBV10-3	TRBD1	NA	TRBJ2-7	TGTGCCAGCAGTTACGCGACAGGGCGGGACGAGCAGTACTTC	CASSYATGRDEQYF
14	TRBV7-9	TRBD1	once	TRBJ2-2	TGTGCCAGCAGCTCTACAGGGGGGACCGGGGAGCTGTTTTTT	CASSSTGGTGELFF
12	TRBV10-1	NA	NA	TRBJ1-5	TGCGCCAGCAGTGAAGGGGATCAGCCCCAGCATTTT	CASSEGDQPQHF
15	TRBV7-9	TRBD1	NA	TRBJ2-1	TGTGCCAGCAGCTCCCGGGACAGGGTCTTGGATGAGCAGTTCTTC	CASSSRDRVLDEQFF
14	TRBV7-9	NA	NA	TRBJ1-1	TGTGCCAGCAGCCCCGTAGGGGGGGGGACTGAAGCTTTCTTT	CASSPVGGGTEAFF
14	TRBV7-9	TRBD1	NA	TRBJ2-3	TGTGCCAGCAGCACGGGACAGGGAACAGATACGCAGTATTTT	CASSTGQGTDTQYF
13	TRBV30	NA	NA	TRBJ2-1	TGTGCCTGGAGTGTAGAATCCTACAATGAGCAGTTCTTC	CAWSVESYNEQFF
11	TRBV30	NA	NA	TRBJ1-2	TGTGCCTGGAGTGACGGCGCGGGCTACACCTTC	CAWSDGAGYTF
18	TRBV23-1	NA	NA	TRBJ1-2	TGCGCCAGCAGTCTGATAACCGATCGGGAAACCCTGAACTATGGCTACACCTTC	CASSLITDRETLNYGYTF
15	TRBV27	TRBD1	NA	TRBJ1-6	TGTGCCAGCACCGGGACAGGCTCCTATAATTCACCCCTCCACTTT	CASTGTGSYNSPLHF
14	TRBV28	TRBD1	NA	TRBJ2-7	TGTGCCAGCAGTACCGGACAGGGGGCCGATGAGCAGTACTTC	CASSTGQGADEQYF
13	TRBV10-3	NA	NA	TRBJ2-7	TGTGCCATCAGGGACTCAAGCTCCTACGAGCAGTACTTC	CAIRDSSSYEQYF
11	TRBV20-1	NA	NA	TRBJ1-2	TGCAGTGCCCTAATTAGCTATGGCTACACCTTC	CSALISYGYTF
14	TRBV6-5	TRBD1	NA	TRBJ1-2	TGTGCCAGCAGTTATTCCACAGGGGGCGATGGCTACACCTTC	CASSYSTGGDGYTF
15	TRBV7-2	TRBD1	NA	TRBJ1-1	TGTGCCAGCAGCCCCCGGGACAGGGTGGACACTGAAGCTTTCTTT	CASSPRDRVDTEAFF
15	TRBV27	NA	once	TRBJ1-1	TGTGCCAGCAGTTTAACCCAGGGGATGAACACTGAAGCTTTCTTT	CASSLTQGMNTEAFF
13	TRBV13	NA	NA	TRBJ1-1	TGTGCCAGCGGGGTTGGAGAGTTCACTGAAGCTTTCTTT	CASGVGEFTEAFF
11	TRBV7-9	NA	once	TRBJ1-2	TGTGCCAGCAGCTGGGGCCAGGGCTACACCTTC	CASSWGQGYTF
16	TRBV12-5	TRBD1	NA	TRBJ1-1	TGTGCTAGTGGGGCCCCCGACAGGGGTCGGGACACTGAAGCTTTCTTT	CASGAPDRGRDTEAFF
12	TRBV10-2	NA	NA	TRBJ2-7	TGCGCCAGCAGTGAGCCTGGGTACGAGCAGTACTTC	CASSEPGYEQYF
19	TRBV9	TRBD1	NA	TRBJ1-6	TGTGCCAGCAGCGTAGAGGACAGGGGGCATTTGACCTATAATTCACCCCTCCACTTT	CASSVEDRGHLTYNSPLHF
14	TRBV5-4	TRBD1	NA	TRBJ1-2	TGTGCCAGCAGCTCCCGGGACAGAGGATATGGCTACACCTTC	CASSSRDRGYGYTF
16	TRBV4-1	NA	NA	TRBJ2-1	TGCGCCAGCAGCCTCCCTGGAGGGGCTTTTGGAGGTGAGCAGTTCTTC	CASSLPGGAFGGEQFF
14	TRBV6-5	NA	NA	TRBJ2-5	TGTGCCAGCAGTTTCCGGACTTTCCAAGAGACCCAGTACTTC	CASSFRTFQETQYF
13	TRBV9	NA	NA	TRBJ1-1	TGTGCCAGCAGCGTCGGAGGGGACACTGAAGCTTTCTTT	CASSVGGDTEAFF
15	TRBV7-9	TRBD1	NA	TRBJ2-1	TGTGCCAGCAGCTTAGGACAGGGTACCTACAATGAGCAGTTCTTC	CASSLGQGTYNEQFF
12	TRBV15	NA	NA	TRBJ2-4	TGTGCCACCAGCATCGAGTTAAACATTCAGTACTTC	CATSIELNIQYF
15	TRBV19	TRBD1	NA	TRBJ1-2	TGTGCCAGTAGTGGACGGACAGGGGCAATCTATGGCTACACCTTC	CASSGRTGAIYGYTF
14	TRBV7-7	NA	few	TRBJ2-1	TGTGCTAGCAGCTTGGGGAGATCCTACAATGAGCAGTTCTTC	CASSLGRSYNEQFF